Given below is one T cell receptor (beta chain) in context. Study processing details: Nucleated cell number was recorded as an estimate derived from reference gene primer amplification. This table comes from immunoSEQ multiplex PCR, and its TCRdb copy is limited to in-frame clones, with some not included. V, J and clone size were drawn from that table, and D and trimming were deduced from the DNA. There are approximately 97,000 clones in the sample; around 84% occur only once, and just under 4.5% lies in the top ten. The data were taken from a study of blood T cell repertoires in COVID-19. Study overall: Both acute and convalescent COVID-19 samples were obtained from the United States, Italy and Spain. Nucleic acid was either cDNA or gDNA, and it came from T cells, B-cell-depleted T cells, or PBMCs.

The CDR3 sequence is 17 residues long. V lost 1 base to trimming and J lost 3 bases; unmatched junction nucleotides: 9. CDR1 and CDR2 from the germline V gene are SGHTA and FQGNSA. V is TRBV7-2 and J is TRBJ1-3; 7 positions agree with TRBD1. The source material was peripheral blood. This clonotype was sampled from a human donor in a cohort sampled during active COVID-19. This chain's CDR3 is CASSLELAGGNGNTIYF. CDR3 nucleotides: TGTGCCAGCAGCTTAGAGTTGGCAGGGGGGAATGGAAACACCATATATTTT.